Presented here are 26 T cell receptor beta chains from one specimen sequenced in a study of cytomegalovirus exposure and HLA in healthy donors. 13 Jbeta primers and 60 Vbeta primers were used for the PCR. Generated by immunoSEQ multiplex PCR, the TCRdb table keeps only in-frame clones and is missing some. The data show fewer than 150,000 clones, with around 73% seen just once and roughly 5.9% held by the top ten. Sequencing was carried out using PBMCs. The receptor source for this set is a woman aged 25 to 39 in good health and CMV-seropositive.

This chain connects TRBV6-1 to TRBJ1-4; the match to TRBD1 covers 9 bases. Germline assignment: CDR1 MNHNS and CDR2 SASEGT. J gave up 3 bases and V 5 bases, and 4 bases lay outside the gene matches. There are 15 residues in the CDR3. CDR3 bases: TGTGCCAGCAGTCGGACAGGGGCCGCTAATGAAAAACTGTTTTTT. Amino acid sequence: CASSRTGAANEKLFF.

The chain recombines TRBV5-1 with TRBJ2-5, with TRBD1 identical over 12 bases. The V gene's germline CDR1 is SGHRS and CDR2 YFSETQ. This CDR3 contains 17 residues. V lost 4 bases, J lost 2 bases, and 9 bases stayed unmatched. The CDR3 loop reads CASSIGTGGARQETQYF. The CDR3 DNA reads TGCGCCAGCAGCATCGGGACAGGGGGCGCAAGGCAAGAGACCCAGTACTTC.

The chain links TRBV9 to TRBJ1-1; no clear D. V lost 0 bases and J lost 4, with 10 bases in between. The CDR3 loop spans 14 amino acids. Germline values: CDR1 SGDLS, CDR2 YYNGEE. CDR3 nucleotides: TGTGCCAGCAGCGTAGACGGTATCGGCACTGAAGCTTTCTTT. The encoded protein is CASSVDGIGTEAFF.

V is TRBV30 and J is TRBJ2-7; 8 nucleotides align to TRBD1. Germline trimming cut 0 bases from V and 5 bases from J; bases unmatched to any gene: 6. Per germline, CDR1 GTSNPN and CDR2 SVGIG (reference sequence). The CDR3 loop spans 14 amino acids. The CDR3 DNA follows: TGTGCCTGGAGTGTGGACAGGGCGTGGGACGAGCAGTACTTC. It specifies CAWSVDRAWDEQYF.

In DNA form, the CDR3 reads TGCAGCGTGACCGGGACTTCCTCCTACGAGCAGTACTTC. It yields the protein CSVTGTSSYEQYF. V usage is TRBV29-1 and J usage is TRBJ2-7, with D possibly matching TRBD2 (6 bases). The CDR3 runs 13 residues. CDR1 SQVTM and CDR2 ANQGSEA come from the germline V gene. V was clipped by 6 bases and J by 0 bases, with 12 bases between them.

This clone was seen only once. J is TRBJ2-7 and V is TRBV25-1; 11 bases agree with TRBD1. The V gene's germline CDR1 is MGHDK and CDR2 SYGVNS. The trim removed 6 bases at V and 5 bases at J, leaving 9 bases unmatched. The CDR3 runs to 15 residues. This CDR3 reads CASRFSGTGGNEQYF. The CDR3 DNA reads TGTGCCAGCAGATTTTCAGGGACAGGGGGTAACGAGCAGTACTTC.

V gene TRBV25-1 combines with J gene TRBJ1-3; 9 bases are a match to TRBD1. The CDR3 has 15 residues. V lost 3 bases and J lost 2; bases outside the gene matches: 2. CDR1 and CDR2 from the germline V gene are MGHDK and SYGVNS. CDR3 amino acids: CASSDRQGAGNTIYF. DNA for the CDR3: TGTGCCAGCAGTGACAGACAGGGGGCTGGAAACACCATATATTTT. Looking up the rest from reference TRBV25-1 and TRBJ1-3 gives the full variable domain: EADIYQTPRYLVIGTGKKITLECSQTMGHDKMYWYQQDPGMELHLIHYSYGVNSTEKGDLSSESTVSRIRTEHFPLTLESARPSHTSQYLCASSDRQGAGNTIYFGEGSWLTVV.

V gene TRBV6-5 combines with J gene TRBJ2-3; 10 bases align to TRBD2. V trimming: 5 bases; J trimming: 6 bases; junction bases outside the gene matches: 5. The germline CDR1 and CDR2 sequences are MNHEY and SVGAGI. The CDR3 has 14 amino acids. CDR3 nucleotide sequence: TGTGCCAGCAGTCCCTCTAGCGGGAGTGATACGCAGTATTTT. It encodes CASSPSSGSDTQYF.

The V and J genes are TRBV5-4 and TRBJ1-6, with 7 bases fitting TRBD1. This CDR3 region has 16 residues. The V gene end was trimmed by 5 bases and the J gene end by 7 bases; junction bases not matched to a gene: 12. Germline assignment: CDR1 SGHNT and CDR2 YYREEE (reference sequence). The CDR3 bases are TGTGCCAGCAGGAGCCCGGAACAGGGGTTGAATTCACCCCTCCACTTT. Its protein is CASRSPEQGLNSPLHF.

CDR3 in amino acids: CASSQSRTGFGYTF. Here the CDR3 DNA reads TGTGCCAGCAGCCAATCCCGGACAGGTTTTGGCTACACCTTC. V is TRBV14 and J is TRBJ1-2; 7 bases agree with TRBD1. V shed 2 bases and J 7 bases; nucleotides not matched to a gene: 7. The germline CDR1 and CDR2 sequences are SGHDN and FVKESK. The CDR3 spans 14 residues.

The chain's CDR3 is CASSLPPGTGGGTGELFF. The DNA of the CDR3 is TGCGCCAGCAGCTTGCCTCCAGGGACAGGAGGAGGCACCGGGGAGCTGTTTTTT. The chain links TRBV5-1 to TRBJ2-2, with 8 nucleotides matching TRBD1. CDR1 is SGHRS, CDR2 YFSETQ, per germline. Trimming cost V 1 base and J 4 bases; bases outside gene matches: 12. The CDR3 runs 18 residues.

The chain employs TRBV25-1 and TRBJ1-4; D is perhaps TRBD1 (6 bases). The ends were cut back, 2 bases at V and 8 bases at J, with 12 bases in the middle. The V gene's germline CDR1 is MGHDK and CDR2 SYGVNS. The CDR3 consists of 14 residues. CDR3 sequence reads: CASSEAHGGEKLFF. The CDR3 DNA reads TGTGCCAGCAGTGAAGCCCATGGGGGCGAAAAACTGTTTTTT.

The rearrangement uses TRBV11-2 and TRBJ2-5; possible D gene TRBD1, 5 bases. The V end was cut by 3 bases, the J end by 4 bases, with 12 bases between. The CDR3 length is 14 residues. In germline, CDR1 is SGHAT, CDR2 FQNNGV. CDR3 amino acids: CASSLVNGAETQYF. CDR3 in DNA: TGTGCCAGCAGCTTGGTCAATGGGGCAGAGACCCAGTACTTC. Based on the CDR3 plus reference TRBV11-2 and TRBJ2-5, the full variable domain is EAGVAQSPRYKIIEKRQSVAFWCNPISGHATLYWYQQILGQGPKLLIQFQNNGVVDDSQLPKDRFSAERLKGVDSTLKIQPAKLEDSAVYLCASSLVNGAETQYFGPGTRLLVL.

This chain joins TRBV29-1 and TRBJ1-5; 8 nucleotides agree with TRBD1. This CDR3 is built from 14 residues. Germline CDR1 reads SQVTM; CDR2 reads ANQGSEA. J lost 3 bases, V lost 1 base, and 2 bases had no gene match. The CDR3 bases are TGCAGCGTTGAAGGGACAGGGTACAATCAGCCCCAGCATTTT. Residues: CSVEGTGYNQPQHF. Filled out from reference TRBV29-1 and TRBJ1-5, the complete variable domain reads SAVISQKPSRDICQRGTSLTIQCQVDSQVTMMFWYRQQPGQSLTLIATANQGSEATYESGFVIDKFPISRPNLTFSTLTVSNMSPEDSSIYLCSVEGTGYNQPQHFGDGTRLSIL.

CDR3: CASSSPRGQNTIYF. In DNA form, the CDR3 reads TGTGCCAGCAGCTCCCCCAGGGGGCAGAACACCATATATTTT. The rearrangement uses TRBV7-9 and TRBJ1-3; 8 bases are shared with TRBD1. Germline values: CDR1 SEHNR, CDR2 FQNEAQ (reference sequence). CDR3 length equals 14 residues. The J segment lost 7 bases and the V segment lost 4 bases, leaving 6 bases of the junction unmatched. The full variable domain, in which reference TRBV7-9 and TRBJ1-3 provide the parts outside the CDR3, is DTGVSQNPRHKITKRGQNVTFRCDPISEHNRLYWYRQTLGQGPEFLTYFQNEAQLEKSRLLSDRFSAERPKGSFSTLEIQRTEQGDSAMYLCASSSPRGQNTIYFGEGSWLTVV.

The chain joins TRBV5-1 to TRBJ2-5, with TRBD2 matching over 15 bases. The V gene end was trimmed by 4 bases and the J gene end by 5 bases; junction bases not matched to a gene: 9. Looked up from germline, CDR1 is SGHRS and CDR2 is YFSETQ. This CDR3 comprises 17 residues. The CDR3 bases are TGCGCCAGCAGCACCGGACTAGCGGGAGGGCCTTTGGAGACCCAGTACTTC. Residues: CASSTGLAGGPLETQYF.

The chain has TRBV6-6 and TRBJ2-7; TRBD1 matches at 7 bases. The J segment lost 2 bases and the V segment lost 5 bases, leaving 6 bases of the junction unmatched. From germline, CDR1 is MNHNY and CDR2 SVGAGI (reference sequence). The CDR3 runs to 14 residues. The CDR3 spells CASSHPQGAYEQYF. The CDR3 region has the DNA TGTGCCAGCAGTCACCCGCAGGGGGCCTACGAGCAGTACTTC.

The genes are TRBV10-3 and TRBJ2-7; 11 nucleotides match TRBD2. The CDR3 runs 20 residues. Germline CDR1 ENHRY, CDR2 SYGVKD. The V and J ends lost 3 bases and 3 bases, in that order; junction bases with no gene match: 19. The CDR3, as DNA: TGTGCCATCAGTGAATCGTCCGGGACTAGCGGACCAAGGACCCTCTACGAGCAGTACTTC. This codes for CAISESSGTSGPRTLYEQYF.

This chain joins TRBV7-6 and TRBJ1-6; D is undetermined. Looked up from germline, CDR1 is SGHVS and CDR2 is FNYEAQ. The CDR3 is 14 amino acids. V gave up 1 base and J gave up 6 bases, with 7 bases separating them. The CDR3 protein is CASSLELGNSPLHF. The DNA of the CDR3 is TGTGCCAGCAGCTTAGAGCTCGGTAATTCACCCCTCCACTTT. Supplemented by reference TRBV7-6 and TRBJ1-6, the full variable domain reads GAGVSQSPRYKVTKRGQDVALRCDPISGHVSLYWYRQALGQGPEFLTYFNYEAQQDKSGLPNDRFSAERPEGSISTLTIQRTEQRDSAMYRCASSLELGNSPLHFGNGTRLTVT.

This rearrangement joins TRBV5-1 to TRBJ2-1, with TRBD2 matching 7 bases. CDR1 SGHRS and CDR2 YFSETQ come from the germline V gene. The CDR3 is 13 amino acids. The ends lost 0 bases at V and 6 bases at J; junction bases unmatched: 0. This CDR3 is CASSLGTSNEQFF. CDR3 DNA sequence: TGCGCCAGCAGCTTGGGGACTAGCAATGAGCAGTTCTTC.

V and J are TRBV4-1 and TRBJ2-7; no reliable D call. Germline CDR1 and CDR2: MGHRA and YSYEKL. The ends were cut back, 1 base at V and 0 bases at J, with 10 bases in the middle. The CDR3 extends over 15 amino acids. CDR3 sequence: CASSQAPSTSYEQYF. The DNA for the CDR3 is TGCGCCAGCAGCCAAGCCCCAAGCACCTCCTACGAGCAGTACTTC.

This clone was recorded a few times. The chain combines TRBV7-9 with TRBJ2-5, with 7 bases lining up with TRBD1. J was trimmed by 4 bases and V by 1 base; bases with no gene match: 6. This CDR3 spans 15 amino acids. The germline V gene has CDR1 SEHNR and CDR2 FQNEAQ (reference sequence). The chain's CDR3 is CASSLDRGEGETQYF. CDR3 in DNA: TGTGCCAGCAGCTTAGACAGGGGAGAGGGAGAGACCCAGTACTTC.

The V gene is TRBV28, the J gene TRBJ1-2, with D possibly being TRBD1 (5 bases). The germline V and J ends were trimmed by 6 bases and 7 bases, with 24 bases remaining between them. There are 16 residues in the CDR3. Looked up from germline, CDR1 is MDHEN and CDR2 is SYDVKM. The CDR3 DNA follows: TGTGCCAGCAGACCCCCGGGACTCCTGGAGGGTGGTGGCTACACCTTC. This sequence encodes CASRPPGLLEGGGYTF.

The chain links TRBV2 to TRBJ1-1, with 8 bases aligning to TRBD1. Trimming at V came to 8 bases and at J to 11 bases, leaving 10 bases not matched to a gene. The germline gives CDR1 SNHLY, CDR2 FYNNEI. The CDR3 totals 12 residues. The CDR3 nucleotides read TGTGCCAGCGGGGGGACAGGTGAGATGGCTTTCTTT. Its protein product is CASGGTGEMAFF. The complete variable domain, with remaining parts taken from reference TRBV2 and TRBJ1-1, reads EPEVTQTPSHQVTQMGQEVILRCVPISNHLYFYWYRQILGQKVEFLVSFYNNEISEKSEIFDDQFSVERPDGSNFTLKIRSTKLEDSAMYFCASGGTGEMAFFGQGTRLTVV.

This clone has just a few counts. V usage is TRBV18 and J usage is TRBJ1-1, with 7 positions matching TRBD1. CDR1 and CDR2 (germline): KGHSH, LQKENI. V shed 5 bases and J 0 bases; nucleotides not matched to a gene: 3. This CDR3 contains 14 residues. This CDR3 reads CASSVGQLNTEAFF. In DNA form, the CDR3 reads TGTGCCAGCTCAGTGGGACAGCTGAACACTGAAGCTTTCTTT.

The V gene is TRBV19, the J gene TRBJ1-4; D not resolved. The CDR3 totals 15 residues. Germline CDR1 reads LNHDA; CDR2 reads SQIVND (reference sequence). V lost 7 bases and J 4 bases, leaving 16 bases between the germline ends. CDR3 sequence (DNA): TGTGCCAGTACGAGACTCGGAAATCTTAATGAAAAACTGTTTTTT. This sequence encodes CASTRLGNLNEKLFF. Full variable domain (missing parts from reference TRBV19 and TRBJ1-4): DGGITQSPKYLFRKEGQNVTLSCEQNLNHDAMYWYRQDPGQGLRLIYYSQIVNDFQKGDIAEGYSVSREKKESFPLTVTSAQKNPTAFYLCASTRLGNLNEKLFFGSGTQLSVL.